These 14 T cell receptor beta chains were all obtained from the same sample, sequenced in a study of T cells in localized non-small cell lung cancer. Sequencing was performed with immunoSEQ multiplex PCR; in TCRdb, only in-frame clones are kept and a portion is missing. The data show under 35,000 clones, with about nine tenths seen just once and over 3.5% held by the top ten. The source was peripheral blood mononuclear cells, collected before any cancer treatment. All receptors derive from a woman aged 35 to 75 with stage III lung adenocarcinoma.

This chain links TRBV19 with TRBJ1-5, with TRBD1 identical over 8 bases. This CDR3 has 13 amino acids. In germline, CDR1 is LNHDA, CDR2 SQIVND (reference sequence). CDR3 region: CAVGQAINQPQHF. CDR3 sequence (DNA): TGTGCTGTGGGACAGGCGATAAATCAGCCCCAGCATTTT.

This chain joins TRBV2 and TRBJ2-2; TRBD2 matches 8 bases. Germline loops: CDR1 SNHLY, CDR2 FYNNEI. The CDR3 contains 14 residues. After removal of 7 bases from V and 4 bases from J, the junction contained 5 bases not matched to a gene. CDR3 nucleotides: TGTGCCAGCATCGGGGGGGGCTCCACCGGGGAGCTGTTTTTT. It specifies CASIGGGSTGELFF.

The gene calls are TRBV14 and TRBJ2-4, with TRBD2 as a possible D gene (5 bases). V lost 5 bases and J 11 bases, leaving 16 bases between the germline ends. Germline CDR1 SGHDN, CDR2 FVKESK. The CDR3 runs 13 residues. The CDR3 DNA reads TGTGCCAGCAGCGCTCATGGGAGAGCGGTTCAGTACTTC. It translates to CASSAHGRAVQYF.

This chain joins TRBV7-2 and TRBJ1-5; D unclear. The CDR3 extends over 15 amino acids. Germline V CDR1 and CDR2: SGHTA, FQGNSA. V lost 0 bases to trimming and J lost 6 bases, with 12 bases between them. The CDR3 spells CASSLAGPNRQPQHF. CDR3 in DNA: TGTGCCAGCAGCTTAGCGGGTCCCAACCGTCAGCCCCAGCATTTT.

CDR3: CASSEGYNEQFF. CDR3 DNA sequence: TGCGCCAGCAGTGAAGGCTACAATGAGCAGTTCTTC. The gene calls are TRBV10-2 and TRBJ2-1; no clear D gene. CDR1 WSHSY and CDR2 SAAADI come from the germline V gene. The CDR3 runs to 12 residues. With 3 bases removed from V and 3 bases from J, the gap between germline ends came to 3 bases.

V and J are TRBV11-2 and TRBJ2-3; 8 bases fit TRBD1. The CDR3 is 15 amino acids. The V and J ends lost 5 bases and 2 bases, in that order; junction bases with no gene match: 6. The V gene's germline CDR1 is SGHAT and CDR2 FQNNGV. The CDR3 loop reads CASSPTGAATDTQYF. Written as DNA, the CDR3 is TGTGCCAGCAGCCCGACAGGGGCTGCCACAGATACGCAGTATTTT.

The CDR3 bases are TGTGCCAGCAGTTTTCGTAAGAGGGGGAATCAGCCCCAGCATTTT. This sequence encodes CASSFRKRGNQPQHF. The chain uses TRBV28 and TRBJ1-5; tentative D call: TRBD1 (6 bases). Trimming removed 3 bases from V and 4 bases from J, with 13 bases in between. Germline loops: CDR1 MDHEN, CDR2 SYDVKM. This CDR3 region has 15 residues.

The chain carries TRBV5-4 and TRBJ2-3; 9 bases align to TRBD1. V shed 3 bases, J shed 4 bases, and the junction held 3 bases outside the gene matches. The length of the CDR3 is 14 residues. Germline V CDR1 and CDR2: SGHNT, YYREEE (reference sequence). CDR3 residues: CASSWDRVADTQYF. For the CDR3, the DNA is TGTGCCAGCAGCTGGGACAGGGTGGCAGATACGCAGTATTTT.

The chain carries TRBV30 and TRBJ2-5, with TRBD2 matching over 8 bases. The CDR3 is made up of 15 amino acids. The V gene's germline CDR1 is GTSNPN and CDR2 SVGIG (reference sequence). V dropped 3 bases and J dropped 4; count of bases not matched to a gene: 10. The CDR3 region is CAWRGREEWRETQYF. CDR3 sequence (DNA): TGTGCCTGGAGAGGGCGGGAGGAGTGGAGAGAGACCCAGTACTTC. The whole variable domain, filled in from reference TRBV30 and TRBJ2-5, reads SQTIHQWPATLVQPVGSPLSLECTVEGTSNPNLYWYRQAAGRGLQLLFYSVGIGQISSEVPQNLSASRPQDRQFILSSKKLLLSDSGFYLCAWRGREEWRETQYFGPGTRLLVL.

CDR3 residues: CASSPGPNGNTIYF. Here the CDR3 DNA reads TGTGCCAGCAGTCCGGGCCCAAACGGAAACACCATATATTTT. The V and J genes are TRBV5-8 and TRBJ1-3; no firm D call. The germline V gene encodes CDR1 SGHTS and CDR2 YDEGEE. The CDR3 totals 14 residues. V lost 5 bases and J lost 4, with 13 bases in between.

The chain uses TRBV5-1 and TRBJ1-2; D may be TRBD1 (5 bases). The ends were cut back, 4 bases at V and 1 base at J, with 14 bases in the middle. The CDR3 is 15 amino acids. The germline V gene has CDR1 SGHRS and CDR2 YFSETQ. CDR3 coding DNA: TGCGCCAGCAGCCCGCAGGGTGAGGATAACTATGGCTACACCTTC. This encodes CASSPQGEDNYGYTF.

The J gene is TRBJ2-6, the V gene TRBV4-1; a weak D match, TRBD2 (5 bases). Germline assignment: CDR1 MGHRA and CDR2 YSYEKL. Between the trimmed V and J ends, which lost 0 bases and 1 base, there was a span of 10 bases. The CDR3 is 17 residues long. The CDR3 region is CASSQDRGWSGANVLTF. In DNA form, the CDR3 reads TGCGCCAGCAGCCAAGACCGCGGGTGGTCTGGGGCCAACGTCCTGACTTTC.

The V gene is TRBV28, the J gene TRBJ2-1; D might be TRBD1 (6 bases). Germline V CDR1 and CDR2: MDHEN, SYDVKM. Trimming took 1 base from V and 5 from J, leaving 9 bases between them. The CDR3 is made up of 14 amino acids. The CDR3 reads CASSLLQGNNEQFF. The CDR3 bases are TGTGCCAGCAGTTTATTACAGGGCAACAATGAGCAGTTCTTC. The full variable domain, in which reference TRBV28 and TRBJ2-1 provide the parts outside the CDR3, is DVKVTQSSRYLVKRTGEKVFLECVQDMDHENMFWYRQDPGLGLRLIYFSYDVKMKEKGDIPEGYSVSREKKERFSLILESASTNQTSMYLCASSLLQGNNEQFFGPGTRLTVL.

Remarks on this clone: One junction end does not reproduce the germline sequence, and a read error may be involved. V gene TRBV4-1 combines with J gene TRBJ2-3; 7 bases are shared with TRBD1. Looked up from germline, CDR1 is MGHRA and CDR2 is YSYEKL. The CDR3 totals 13 residues. The CDR3 nucleotides read TGCGCCAGCAGCCAACAGGGGACAGTTACGCAGTATTTT. Translated: CASSQQGTVTQYF.